These 28 T cell receptor beta chains came from one sample sequenced in a study of cytomegalovirus exposure and HLA in healthy donors. Vbeta (60) and Jbeta (13) primers were used in the PCR. TCRdb's table, derived via immunoSEQ multiplex PCR, lists solely in-frame clones and lacks some. Of 150,000 to 200,000 clones in the sample, roughly 78% are singletons; the top ten hold about 0.72%. The sequenced sample was PBMCs. All receptors come from a woman in her thirties or forties in good health and CMV-seronegative.

V and J are TRBV25-1 and TRBJ2-5, with D uncertain. Matching the DNA end better, TRBJ2-7 makes the J call doubtful. Germline V gives CDR1 MGHDK, CDR2 SYGVNS. CDR3 length: 11 amino acids. CDR3 coding DNA: TGTGCCAGCAGTTACAGATCCGAGCAGTACTTC. Translating it yields CASSYRSEQYF.

The rearrangement uses TRBV28 and TRBJ1-4, with D maybe TRBD1 (6 bases). The CDR3 has 14 residues. V was cut by 2 bases and J by 8 bases, with 12 bases left in between. The germline CDR1 and CDR2 sequences are MDHEN and SYDVKM. For the CDR3, the DNA is TGTGCCAGCAGTTTAGCAGGGGCCGGAGAAAAACTGTTTTTT. Translating it yields CASSLAGAGEKLFF.

CDR3 protein: CASSEWASRRNNEQFF. CDR3 in DNA: TGTGCCAGCAGTGAATGGGCTAGCCGGAGGAACAATGAGCAGTTCTTC. The chain has TRBV25-1 and TRBJ2-1, with a possible D match to TRBD2 (5 bases). The CDR3 is 16 residues long. In germline, CDR1 is MGHDK, CDR2 SYGVNS. V lost 1 base, J lost 5 bases, and 15 bases lay in between.

This clone was observed a few times. The chain couples TRBV6-1 to TRBJ1-1, with 9 bases lining up with TRBD1. In germline, CDR1 is MNHNS, CDR2 SASEGT. The CDR3 is 15 residues long. V was clipped by 6 bases and J by 3 bases; unmatched bases: 8. CDR3 sequence: CASRGGQGKDTEAFF. CDR3 nucleotides: TGTGCCAGCAGAGGAGGACAGGGGAAGGACACTGAAGCTTTCTTT.

This chain links TRBV7-9 with TRBJ2-3, with D maybe TRBD2 (5 bases). This CDR3 region has 15 residues. The V end lost 1 base, the J end lost 6 bases, and 14 bases lay between the germline ends. Germline V gene sequence: CDR1 SEHNR, CDR2 FQNEAQ (reference sequence). The CDR3 DNA reads TGTGCCAGCAGCTTAGTCGGCCCGAGGGCGGATACGCAGTATTTT. Amino acid sequence: CASSLVGPRADTQYF.

J is TRBJ1-1 and V is TRBV28, with 7 bases matching TRBD1. The V and J ends lost 6 bases and 1 base, in that order; junction bases with no gene match: 17. CDR3 length equals 18 residues. Germline V gives CDR1 MDHEN, CDR2 SYDVKM. The CDR3 spells CASRRVWTGLSRNTEAFF. As DNA, the CDR3 is TGTGCCAGCAGGAGGGTATGGACAGGATTATCTAGGAACACTGAAGCTTTCTTT.

DNA for the CDR3: TGTGCCAGCAGCCAAGCGGGGGGAGGTAATGAAAAACTGTTTTTT. As protein: CASSQAGGGNEKLFF. The chain couples TRBV4-2 to TRBJ1-4, with TRBD1 as a possible D gene (5 bases). V lost 1 base, J lost 4 bases, and 10 bases lay in between. There are 15 residues in the CDR3. From germline, CDR1 is LGHNA and CDR2 YNFKEQ.

The DNA for the CDR3 is TGTGCCAGCAGCTTGGTGGGCAGGGGGAGCTCTGGAAACACCATATATTTT. Amino acids: CASSLVGRGSSGNTIYF. J is TRBJ1-3 and V is TRBV5-4; 7 bases match TRBD1. From germline, CDR1 is SGHNT and CDR2 YYREEE (reference sequence). This CDR3 comprises 17 residues. V shed 0 bases and J 0 bases; nucleotides not matched to a gene: 6.

This clone has a handful of counts. The chain employs TRBV6-5 and TRBJ2-4; maybe TRBD2 (6 bases). The CDR3 runs 13 residues. Germline lookup yields CDR1 MNHEY and CDR2 SVGAGI. Trimming cost V 8 bases and J 1 base, with 9 bases left between them. The CDR3 DNA reads as TGTGCCAGCCGAAGCGGGGCCAAAAACATTCAGTACTTC. Its protein product is CASRSGAKNIQYF.

J is TRBJ1-5 and V is TRBV29-1, with TRBD1 as a possible D gene (5 bases). This CDR3 region has 13 residues. Between the trimmed V and J ends, which lost 6 bases and 6 bases, there was a span of 15 bases. Germline-derived CDR1 and CDR2 are SQVTM and ANQGSEA. The CDR3 DNA follows: TGCAGCGTCTCTAGGGGAAAGGGTCAGCCCCAGCATTTT. It yields the protein CSVSRGKGQPQHF.

V gene TRBV29-1 combines with J gene TRBJ2-5; TRBD2 might be the D (6 bases). Looked up from germline, CDR1 is SQVTM and CDR2 is ANQGSEA. The CDR3 spans 13 residues. The germline V and J ends were trimmed by 7 bases and 3 bases, with 15 bases remaining between them. The CDR3 DNA sequence: TGCAGCGCATTGGACTATGAAGAAGAGACCCAGTACTTC. Translating gives CSALDYEEETQYF.

This clone appeared once. J is TRBJ2-7 and V is TRBV28, with 12 bases that match TRBD1. This CDR3 has 17 amino acids. Looked up from germline, CDR1 is MDHEN and CDR2 is SYDVKM. V shed 3 bases, J shed 7 bases, and the junction held 13 bases outside the gene matches. CDR3 loop: CASSFFGTGGTVVEQYF. CDR3 in DNA: TGTGCCAGCAGTTTCTTCGGGACAGGGGGCACCGTTGTAGAGCAGTACTTC.

The sample holds a few counts of this clone. The chain recombines TRBV6-1 with TRBJ1-2; tentative D call: TRBD1 (6 bases). The V gene lost 4 bases and the J gene lost 0 bases, with 9 bases spanning the gap. Germline assignment: CDR1 MNHNS and CDR2 SASEGT. CDR3 size: 14 residues. In DNA, the CDR3 is TGTGCCAGCAGTGCGAACAGGGCTAACTATGGCTACACCTTC. Its translation is CASSANRANYGYTF.

The J gene is TRBJ1-1, the V gene TRBV5-6, with TRBD1 as a possible D gene (6 bases). The CDR3 runs to 17 residues. Germline V CDR1 and CDR2: SGHDT, YYEEEE. Deletions cut 0 bases from V and 0 bases from J, with 15 bases between. The CDR3 loop is CASSLEQGGPMNTEAFF. The CDR3 DNA is TGTGCCAGCAGCTTGGAACAGGGTGGCCCCATGAACACTGAAGCTTTCTTT.

The chain couples TRBV6-6 to TRBJ2-5; TRBD1 is a possible D gene (6 bases). The J call could be wrong; TRBJ2-7 is a better fit for the DNA end. The CDR3 extends over 15 amino acids. Germline V gene sequence: CDR1 MNHNY, CDR2 SVGAGI (reference sequence). As DNA, the CDR3 is TGTGCCAGCAGTTACTCGAAGGCTCAGGGGTACGAGCAGTACTTC. This gives the protein CASSYSKAQGYEQYF.

The chain employs TRBV5-1 and TRBJ2-1; 10 nucleotides line up with TRBD2. The CDR3 extends over 14 amino acids. CDR1 is SGHRS, CDR2 YFSETQ, per germline. V shed 5 bases and J 9 bases; nucleotides not matched to a gene: 8. The CDR3 nucleotides read TGCGCCAGCAGTCCAGCGGGGGGGCCTGGTGAGCAGTTCTTC. This translates into CASSPAGGPGEQFF.

The chain employs TRBV30 and TRBJ2-3; 8 bases match TRBD2. Germline V CDR1 and CDR2: GTSNPN, SVGIG (reference sequence). Trimming removed 4 bases from V and 4 bases from J; junction bases left unmatched: 7. This CDR3 is 14 amino acids long. The CDR3 sequence is CAWKVGTSADTQYF. The CDR3 DNA reads TGTGCCTGGAAAGTCGGGACTAGTGCAGATACGCAGTATTTT.

V gene TRBV13 combines with J gene TRBJ2-1, with 9 bases fitting TRBD2. The length of the CDR3 is 18 residues. Looked up from germline, CDR1 is PRHDT and CDR2 is FYEKMQ (reference sequence). After removal of 0 bases from V and 10 bases from J, the junction contained 16 bases not matched to a gene. The CDR3 region is CASSLGLAGPLDRNEQFF. The CDR3 DNA reads TGTGCCAGCAGCTTAGGGCTAGCGGGACCCCTGGATCGTAACGAGCAGTTCTTC.

The CDR3 here is CASSRTGTGVRAQHF. CDR3 bases: TGTGCCAGCAGCCGGACCGGGACAGGGGTACGGGCCCAGCATTTT. V and J are TRBV7-8 and TRBJ1-5, with 10 bases lining up with TRBD1. The trim removed 5 bases at V and 11 bases at J, leaving 12 bases unmatched. The CDR3 totals 15 residues. Germline CDR1 and CDR2: SGHVS and FQNEAQ.

The rearrangement joins TRBV9 to TRBJ1-1; D gene uncertain. V was pared by 2 bases and J by 6 bases, with 11 bases between. Germline V gives CDR1 SGDLS, CDR2 YYNGEE. The CDR3 has 13 residues. CDR3: CASSVDPNSEAFF. CDR3 coding DNA: TGTGCCAGCAGCGTTGATCCTAATTCTGAAGCTTTCTTT. Variable domain in full (rest from reference TRBV9 and TRBJ1-1): DSGVTQTPKHLITATGQRVTLRCSPRSGDLSVYWYQQSLDQGLQFLIQYYNGEERAKGNILERFSAQQFPDLHSELNLSSLELGDSALYFCASSVDPNSEAFFGQGTRLTVV.

The genes are TRBV6-1 and TRBJ1-1; D might be TRBD1 (6 bases). The CDR3 has 11 amino acids. Trimming took 3 bases from V and 10 from J, leaving 9 bases between them. From germline, CDR1 is MNHNS and CDR2 SASEGT. CDR3 amino acids: CASSDRGRAFF. CDR3 DNA sequence: TGTGCCAGCAGTGACAGGGGCAGAGCTTTCTTT.

The V call is TRBV7-2, the J call TRBJ1-4; possibly TRBD1 for D (5 bases). This CDR3 contains 17 residues. Looked up from germline, CDR1 is SGHTA and CDR2 is FQGNSA. V was shortened by 5 bases and J by 0 bases, with 16 bases between the two germline ends. The CDR3 DNA follows: TGTGCCAGCAGCCGAAGGAGGGACGCTGCAACTAATGAAAAACTGTTTTTT. Its translation: CASSRRRDAATNEKLFF.

The gene calls are TRBV5-5 and TRBJ1-6; unclear D gene. Germline CDR1 SGHKS, CDR2 YYEKEE (reference sequence). The V gene lost 4 bases and the J gene lost 13 bases, with 18 bases spanning the gap. The length of the CDR3 is 14 residues. Written as DNA, the CDR3 is TGTGCCAGCAGCCTAACGGAGGGCCGGACGCCCCTCCACTTT. It encodes CASSLTEGRTPLHF.

J is TRBJ2-5 and V is TRBV7-9; 7 bases map to TRBD2. With the DNA end fitting TRBJ2-7 better, the J assignment may be wrong. There are 14 residues in the CDR3. Germline values: CDR1 SEHNR, CDR2 FQNEAQ (reference sequence). The chain's CDR3 is CASSSRAGNYEQYF. The CDR3 bases are TGTGCCAGCAGCTCTAGAGCGGGAAACTACGAGCAGTACTTC.

This chain connects TRBV5-6 to TRBJ1-2, with 9 bases matching TRBD1. The ends lost 1 base at V and 1 base at J; junction bases unmatched: 8. Germline loops: CDR1 SGHDT, CDR2 YYEEEE. The CDR3 has 17 residues. The CDR3 loop is CASSLSPETGGNYGYTF. CDR3 in DNA: TGTGCCAGCAGCTTGAGCCCGGAGACAGGGGGTAACTATGGCTACACCTTC.

This sequence joins TRBV28 and TRBJ2-1, with TRBD2 identical over 7 bases. V was pared by 6 bases and J by 3 bases, with 8 bases of the junction left unmatched. CDR1 MDHEN and CDR2 SYDVKM come from the germline V gene. CDR3 size: 15 residues. CDR3 nucleotides: TGTGCCAGCAGGGAGTATAAGCGGGGCTACAATGAGCAGTTCTTC. The encoded protein is CASREYKRGYNEQFF.

This chain joins TRBV5-1 and TRBJ1-2; D remains ambiguous. Germline V CDR1 and CDR2: SGHRS, YFSETQ. V shed 2 bases and J shed 1 base, with 6 bases lying between them. The CDR3 has 13 residues. CDR3 coding DNA: TGCGCCAGCAGCTTCAGACTTAACTATGGCTACACCTTC. It specifies CASSFRLNYGYTF.

This sequence joins TRBV27 and TRBJ2-7; weak D call: TRBD1 (5 bases). The CDR3 consists of 15 residues. Per the germline V gene, CDR1 is MNHEY and CDR2 is SMNVEV (reference sequence). V lost 4 bases and J 5 bases, leaving 18 bases between the germline ends. The CDR3 is CASSSVQDNTDEQYF. The DNA for the CDR3 is TGTGCCAGCAGTTCTGTCCAGGACAATACCGACGAGCAGTACTTC.